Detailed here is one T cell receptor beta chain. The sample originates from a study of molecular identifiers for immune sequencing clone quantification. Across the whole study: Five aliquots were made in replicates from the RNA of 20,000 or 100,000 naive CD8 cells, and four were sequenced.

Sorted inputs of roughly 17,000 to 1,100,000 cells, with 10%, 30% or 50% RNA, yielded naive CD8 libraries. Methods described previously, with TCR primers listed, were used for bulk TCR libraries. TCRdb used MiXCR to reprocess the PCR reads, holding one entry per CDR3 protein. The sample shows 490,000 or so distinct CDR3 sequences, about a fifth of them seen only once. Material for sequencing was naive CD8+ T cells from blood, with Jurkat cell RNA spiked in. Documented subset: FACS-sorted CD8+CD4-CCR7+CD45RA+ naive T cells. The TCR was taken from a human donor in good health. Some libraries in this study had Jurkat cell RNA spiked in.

The CDR3 loop reads CASSYSPQETQYF. The CDR3 DNA sequence: TGTGCCAGCAGTTATTCTCCGCAAGAGACCCAGTACTTC. This chain uses TRBV6-2 or TRBV6-3 with TRBJ2-5; no firm D call. Germline V CDR1 and CDR2: MNHEY, SVGEGT. The CDR3 has 13 amino acids. Trimming removed 3 bases from V and 2 bases from J, with 7 bases in between.